This is a list of T cell receptor beta chains from one sample in a study of cytomegalovirus exposure and HLA in healthy donors. Here immunoSEQ multiplex PCR was the method, and the copy in TCRdb shows in-frame clones only, minus some. The table includes around 180,000 clones, roughly 84% detected once. Material for sequencing was PBMCs. Receptors originate from a man aged 18 to 29 in good health and CMV-seropositive. Both conserved end residues are part of each CDR3. The order of the fields is D gene, J gene, clone size, V gene, CDR3 protein, CDR3 DNA. The D gene is left open where the match is weak. Only some rows state a clone size, as once, few, many or a class for expanded clones.

TRBD2 | TRBJ2-7 | NA | TRBV5-4 | CASSLRGAGKVYEQYF | TGTGCCAGCAGCTTAAGAGGAGCGGGAAAGGTCTACGAGCAGTACTTC
NA | TRBJ1-1 | NA | TRBV30 | CAWSVRENTEAFF | TGTGCCTGGAGTGTACGAGAGAACACTGAAGCTTTCTTT
TRBD2 | TRBJ2-7 | NA | TRBV27 | CASRLAWEGISYEQYF | TGTGCCAGCAGACTGGCCTGGGAGGGAATCTCCTACGAGCAGTACTTC
NA | TRBJ1-2 | NA | TRBV6-5 | CASSYRAGGDGYTF | TGTGCCAGCAGTTACCGAGCGGGGGGCGATGGCTACACCTTC
NA | TRBJ2-7 | NA | TRBV7-7 | CASSPGTGTYEQYF | TGTGCCAGCAGCCCCGGGACTGGGACCTACGAGCAGTACTTC
TRBD1 | TRBJ2-7 | NA | TRBV30 | CAWSADRGPSYEQYF | TGTGCCTGGAGTGCGGACAGGGGGCCCTCCTACGAGCAGTACTTC
NA | TRBJ1-1 | NA | TRBV30 | CAWSTPGLRTEAFF | TGTGCCTGGAGTACTCCGGGACTGAGGACTGAAGCTTTCTTT
NA | TRBJ2-2 | NA | TRBV7-3 | CASSSGRDNTGELFF | TGTGCCAGCAGCTCCGGCCGGGATAACACCGGGGAGCTGTTTTTT
NA | TRBJ1-2 | NA | TRBV27 | CASSPNGGGGYTF | TGTGCCAGCAGTCCCAATGGGGGAGGTGGCTACACCTTC
TRBD1 | TRBJ2-7 | NA | TRBV19 | CASRTTGGDEQYF | TGTGCCAGTAGAACTACAGGGGGCGACGAGCAGTACTTC
TRBD1 | TRBJ2-7 | NA | TRBV7-2 | CASSLKGSGTGYYEQYF | TGTGCCAGCAGCTTAAAGGGTTCCGGGACAGGATACTACGAGCAGTACTTC
NA | TRBJ2-1 | NA | TRBV30 | CAWARRGQSYNEQFF | TGTGCCTGGGCCCGGAGGGGACAGAGTTACAATGAGCAGTTCTTC
NA | TRBJ1-4 | NA | TRBV5-1 | CASSLAGGVEEKLFF | TGCGCCAGCAGCTTGGCCGGAGGGGTGGAAGAAAAACTGTTTTTT
NA | TRBJ2-3 | NA | TRBV5-1 | CASSPGESGDTQYF | TGCGCCAGCAGCCCCGGGGAGTCCGGGGATACGCAGTATTTT
TRBD1 | TRBJ2-7 | NA | TRBV12-5 | CASGFPHDRGVEQYF | TGTGCTAGTGGTTTCCCCCATGACAGGGGAGTCGAGCAGTACTTC
TRBD1 | TRBJ2-2 | NA | TRBV6-5 | CASRPRQGATGELFF | TGTGCCAGCAGACCCAGACAGGGGGCTACCGGGGAGCTGTTTTTT
NA | TRBJ2-1 | few | TRBV7-3 | CASSYIKAGSYNEQFF | TGTGCCAGCAGCTATATTAAAGCAGGTTCCTACAATGAGCAGTTCTTC
NA | TRBJ2-7 | NA | TRBV6-5 | CASSYGTGEAYEQYF | TGTGCCAGCAGTTACGGGACCGGGGAGGCCTACGAGCAGTACTTC
TRBD2 | TRBJ2-2 | NA | TRBV9 | CASSVSSGTGELFF | TGTGCCAGCAGCGTATCTAGCGGCACCGGGGAGCTGTTTTTT
NA | TRBJ2-2 | NA | TRBV2 | CASMAGRNTGELFF | TGTGCCAGCATGGCAGGGCGGAACACCGGGGAGCTGTTTTTT
NA | TRBJ2-5 | NA | TRBV19 | CASSTGGEETQYF | TGTGCCAGTAGTACCGGGGGAGAAGAGACCCAGTACTTC
NA | TRBJ2-7 | NA | TRBV25-1 | CASSDDQTYEQYF | TGTGCCAGCAGTGATGATCAGACCTACGAGCAGTACTTC
NA | TRBJ2-7 | NA | TRBV9 | CASSPRGLVAHEQYF | TGTGCCAGCAGCCCACGGGGGTTAGTAGCCCACGAGCAGTACTTC
TRBD1 | TRBJ2-1 | once | TRBV28 | CASSPPGQYNEQFF | TGTGCCAGCAGTCCTCCGGGACAGTACAATGAGCAGTTCTTC
TRBD2 | TRBJ2-3 | few | TRBV9 | CASSRGTSGITDTQYF | TGTGCCAGCAGCAGGGGGACTAGCGGGATCACAGATACGCAGTATTTT
NA | TRBJ2-7 | NA | TRBV2 | CASSPGFSSYEQYF | TGTGCCAGCAGCCCGGGATTTTCCTCCTACGAGCAGTACTTC
TRBD2 | TRBJ2-7 | NA | TRBV13 | CASSLGRWTSGKWNYEQYF | TGTGCCAGCAGCTTAGGCCGATGGACTAGCGGGAAGTGGAACTACGAGCAGTACTTC
TRBD2 | TRBJ2-1 | NA | TRBV30 | CAWTARLRTSGTYNEQFF | TGTGCCTGGACGGCAAGATTGAGGACTAGCGGGACCTACAATGAGCAGTTCTTC
NA | TRBJ2-7 | NA | TRBV19 | CASSRGGFYEQYF | TGTGCCAGTAGTCGAGGGGGTTTCTACGAGCAGTACTTC
TRBD2 | TRBJ2-3 | NA | TRBV19 | CASSWGGGGQYF | TGTGCCAGTAGTTGGGGGGGTGGAGGGCAGTATTTT
NA | TRBJ2-5 | NA | TRBV30 | CAWSVWGQGQETQYF | TGTGCCTGGAGTGTATGGGGGCAGGGGCAAGAGACCCAGTACTTC
NA | TRBJ2-2 | NA | TRBV15 | CATSRVQPITGELFF | TGTGCCACCAGCAGAGTACAGCCGATCACCGGGGAGCTGTTTTTT
NA | TRBJ2-5 | once | TRBV15 | CATSRGRLQETQYF | TGTGCCACCAGCAGAGGGAGGTTACAAGAGACCCAGTACTTC
NA | TRBJ2-3 | NA | TRBV4-3 | CASSQGQRDLDTQYF | TGCGCCAGCAGCCAAGGTCAGAGGGATCTGGATACGCAGTATTTT
NA | TRBJ2-7 | once | TRBV19 | CASSIDGGFSYEQYF | TGTGCCAGTAGTATTGATGGCGGGTTCTCCTACGAGCAGTACTTC
TRBD1 | TRBJ1-1 | NA | TRBV29-1 | CSVGTGTVNTEAFF | TGCAGCGTCGGGACCGGGACAGTGAACACTGAAGCTTTCTTT
TRBD1 | TRBJ1-2 | NA | TRBV19 | CASSVTGTGYGYTF | TGTGCCAGTAGTGTTACCGGGACAGGTTATGGCTACACCTTC
TRBD1 | TRBJ1-2 | NA | TRBV18 | CASYQTGDYGYTF | TGTGCCAGCTACCAGACAGGGGACTATGGCTACACCTTC
NA | TRBJ1-1 | NA | TRBV29-1 | CSVEEGGGVAFF | TGCAGCGTTGAGGAGGGCGGGGGGGTAGCTTTCTTT
NA | TRBJ2-1 | once | TRBV27 | CASSLGQQGRGHNEQFF | TGTGCCAGCAGTTTGGGCCAACAGGGACGGGGACACAATGAGCAGTTCTTC
TRBD1 | TRBJ2-7 | NA | TRBV29-1 | CSVGGQGNNEQYF | TGCAGCGTGGGGGGACAGGGCAACAACGAGCAGTACTTC
TRBD1 | TRBJ2-7 | NA | TRBV29-1 | CSVEGTGEGLRWGEQYF | TGCAGCGTGGAAGGGACAGGGGAGGGGTTACGATGGGGCGAGCAGTACTTC
TRBD2 | TRBJ2-2 | NA | TRBV5-6 | CASSSGTGSLAGGTGELFF | TGTGCCAGCAGCTCAGGGACAGGGTCACTAGCGGGAGGAACCGGGGAGCTGTTTTTT
NA | TRBJ2-5 | once | TRBV28 | CASSLGAVETQYF | TGTGCCAGCAGTTTAGGGGCAGTAGAGACCCAGTACTTC
TRBD1 | TRBJ2-1 | NA | TRBV9 | CASSPTGTGGYNEQFF | TGTGCCAGCAGCCCGACCGGGACAGGGGGATACAATGAGCAGTTCTTC
NA | TRBJ1-1 | NA | TRBV5-6 | CASSLVGRAEAFF | TGTGCCAGCAGCTTGGTCGGCAGGGCTGAAGCTTTCTTT
TRBD1 | TRBJ1-4 | NA | TRBV30 | CAWSASGTGWGKLFF | TGTGCCTGGAGTGCCTCCGGGACAGGCTGGGGAAAACTGTTTTTT
NA | TRBJ2-7 | once | TRBV9 | CASSRLGLPTYEQYF | TGTGCCAGCAGCCGACTCGGACTGCCAACCTACGAGCAGTACTTC
TRBD1 | TRBJ2-1 | NA | TRBV15 | CATGGTDRAHEQFF | TGTGCCACCGGCGGGACGGACAGGGCCCATGAGCAGTTCTTC